What follows are 22 T cell receptor beta chains derived from one specimen sequenced in a study of blood T cell repertoires in COVID-19. The protocol was immunoSEQ multiplex PCR, while the TCRdb copy is restricted to in-frame clones and leaves out a portion. The repertoire holds about 46,000 clones, over 80% seen once, with more than 15% in the top ten. Source material: peripheral blood. The receptors were sampled from a human donor in a cohort sampled during active COVID-19.

The J gene is TRBJ2-1, the V gene TRBV19, with 10 nucleotides matching TRBD2. The V segment lost 7 bases and the J segment 1 base; nucleotides outside the gene matches: 10. Germline V gene lookup returns CDR1 LNHDA and CDR2 SQIVND (reference sequence). The CDR3 loop spans 17 amino acids. CDR3: CASTPTSGRYSYNEQFF. CDR3 coding DNA: TGTGCCAGTACCCCGACTAGCGGGCGTTATTCCTACAATGAGCAGTTCTTC.

This sequence joins TRBV10-1 and TRBJ1-1; 9 positions match TRBD1. The CDR3 loop spans 15 amino acids. The V gene's germline CDR1 is WNHNN and CDR2 SYGVQD (reference sequence). Trimming at V came to 0 bases and at J to 2 bases, leaving 1 base not matched to a gene. CDR3 in DNA: TGCGCCAGCAGTGAGTCTACAGGGGGCAACACTGAAGCTTTCTTT. This translates into CASSESTGGNTEAFF.

This chain links TRBV5-4 with TRBJ2-1; 10 positions match TRBD1. Looked up from germline, CDR1 is SGHNT and CDR2 is YYREEE (reference sequence). V shed 4 bases, J shed 7 bases, and the junction held 5 bases outside the gene matches. CDR3 length equals 14 residues. The CDR3 sequence: CASSRDRGPNEQFF. CDR3 nucleotides: TGTGCCAGCAGCCGGGACAGGGGCCCAAATGAGCAGTTCTTC.

The gene calls are TRBV12-3 or TRBV12-4 and TRBJ2-5, with 8 positions matching TRBD2. The length of the CDR3 is 13 residues. J lost 4 bases, V lost 6 bases, and 4 bases had no gene match. The CDR3 DNA reads TGTGCCAGCAGCTCCGGGGGGGGAGAGACCCAGTACTTC. It is translated as CASSSGGGETQYF.

The chain employs TRBV6-5 and TRBJ1-2; TRBD1 might be the D (5 bases). Germline V gene data show CDR1 as MNHEY and CDR2 as SVGAGI. The V gene lost 6 bases and the J gene lost 3 bases, with 17 bases spanning the gap. This CDR3 has 15 amino acids. CDR3 residues: CASSPAGGADYGYTF. In DNA, the CDR3 is TGTGCCAGCAGCCCCGCTGGAGGGGCGGACTATGGCTACACCTTC.

The CDR3 spells CASRVTGELSPLHF. The CDR3, as DNA: TGTGCCAGCAGAGTGACAGGGGAGCTTTCACCCCTCCACTTT. This chain joins TRBV6-5 and TRBJ1-6, with 8 nucleotides matching TRBD1. The germline V gene encodes CDR1 MNHEY and CDR2 SVGAGI. The CDR3 is 14 residues long. The trim removed 6 bases at V and 9 bases at J, leaving 7 bases unmatched.

The chain links TRBV27 to TRBJ2-1, with 10 positions matching TRBD2. Trimming at V came to 3 bases and at J to 5 bases, leaving 7 bases not matched to a gene. The CDR3 extends over 16 amino acids. The germline V gene encodes CDR1 MNHEY and CDR2 SMNVEV (reference sequence). This CDR3 reads CASSFNGLAEHNEQFF. CDR3 sequence (DNA): TGTGCCAGCAGTTTCAACGGACTAGCGGAGCACAATGAGCAGTTCTTC.

This clone was recorded once. The rearrangement joins TRBV3-1 (or the pseudogene TRBV3-2) to TRBJ1-6, with TRBD1 as a possible D gene (5 bases). This CDR3 is built from 16 residues. Deletions cut 1 base from V and 4 bases from J, with 11 bases between. The germline V gene encodes CDR1 LGHDT and CDR2 YNNKEL (reference sequence). The chain's CDR3 is CASSQVRPGYNSPLHF. The CDR3 DNA sequence: TGTGCCAGCAGCCAAGTTCGTCCAGGGTATAATTCACCCCTCCACTTT.

The gene calls are TRBV24-1 and TRBJ2-1; TRBD1 matches 7 bases. Germline V gene data show CDR1 as KGHDR and CDR2 as SFDVKD. V gave up 3 bases and J gave up 2 bases; unmatched junction bases: 3. CDR3 length: 15 amino acids. In DNA, the CDR3 is TGTGCCACCAGTGATCCGGACAGGCCCTACAATGAGCAGTTCTTC. It encodes CATSDPDRPYNEQFF.

The chain employs TRBV9 and TRBJ2-1; D perhaps matches TRBD2 (5 bases). Germline CDR1 is SGDLS and CDR2 is YYNGEE. The CDR3 is 13 residues long. Trimming took off 7 bases at V and 10 bases at J, with 18 bases between the two ends. The CDR3 spells CASGRPLPGEQFF. For the CDR3, the DNA is TGTGCCAGCGGGAGACCCCTCCCGGGCGAGCAGTTCTTC.

This clone has more than one count but fewer than ten. The chain has TRBV3-1 (or the pseudogene TRBV3-2) and TRBJ2-7, with 9 positions matching TRBD1. The CDR3 is made up of 13 amino acids. CDR1 and CDR2 from the germline V gene are LGHDT and YNNKEL (reference sequence). Trimming cost V 4 bases and J 6 bases; bases outside gene matches: 4. The CDR3 DNA reads TGTGCCAGCAGCCGCGGACAGGGGAGCGAGCAGTACTTC. It translates to CASSRGQGSEQYF.

The genes are TRBV18 and TRBJ2-5; TRBD2 agrees at 8 bases. The CDR3 runs to 18 residues. J gave up 0 bases and V 3 bases, and 12 bases lay outside the gene matches. Germline assignment: CDR1 KGHSH and CDR2 LQKENI. CDR3 DNA sequence: TGTGCCAGCTCACCTGGGACTAGAGGGAGTATGTACCAAGAGACCCAGTACTTC. Amino acid sequence: CASSPGTRGSMYQETQYF.

Here the CDR3 reads CAWRSLGQNTEAFF. The DNA for the CDR3 is TGTGCCTGGAGGTCACTGGGGCAGAACACTGAAGCTTTCTTT. This chain joins TRBV30 and TRBJ1-1; the D gene is possibly TRBD1 (5 bases). CDR1 GTSNPN and CDR2 SVGIG come from the germline V gene (reference sequence). The germline V and J ends were trimmed by 3 bases and 1 base, with 12 bases remaining between them. The CDR3 is 14 amino acids.

The CDR3 coding sequence is TGTGCCAGCAGTTCGGATTTCGGAGGGGATGGGGAGCAGTACTTC. It codes for CASSSDFGGDGEQYF. The rearrangement uses TRBV27 and TRBJ2-7, with D perhaps matching TRBD2 (6 bases). Trimming took 4 bases from V and 7 from J, leaving 20 bases between them. From germline, CDR1 is MNHEY and CDR2 SMNVEV (reference sequence). The CDR3 runs to 15 residues.

The rearrangement joins TRBV29-1 to TRBJ1-1; no firm D call. Trimming removed 7 bases at V and 4 bases at J, with 16 bases between. CDR1 and CDR2 (germline): SQVTM, ANQGSEA. The CDR3 extends over 13 amino acids. The CDR3 DNA follows: TGCAGCGACCGGGCGGGGTTTAGCACTGAAGCTTTCTTT. This encodes CSDRAGFSTEAFF.

J is TRBJ1-1 and V is TRBV27; D uncertain. V dropped 2 bases and J dropped 5 bases, with 12 bases sitting between them. The CDR3 runs to 14 residues. CDR1 and CDR2 (germline): MNHEY, SMNVEV (reference sequence). CDR3 DNA sequence: TGTGCCAGCAGTTTAAGGACGGGCGGGACTGAAGCTTTCTTT. It is translated as CASSLRTGGTEAFF.

This sequence joins TRBV14 and TRBJ2-7; a weak D match, TRBD1 (6 bases). V lost 4 bases and J lost 0, with 13 bases in between. This CDR3 spans 15 amino acids. The V gene's germline CDR1 is SGHDN and CDR2 FVKESK. The chain's CDR3 is CASSLSGQSSYEQYF. The CDR3 region has the DNA TGTGCCAGCAGCCTATCCGGACAGAGCTCCTACGAGCAGTACTTC. The complete variable domain, with remaining parts taken from reference TRBV14 and TRBJ2-7, reads EAGVTQFPSHSVIEKGQTVTLRCDPISGHDNLYWYRRVMGKEIKFLLHFVKESKQDESGMPNNRFLAERTGGTYSTLKVQPAELEDSGVYFCASSLSGQSSYEQYFGPGTRLTVT.

The CDR3 bases are TGTGCCAGCAGCCAAGCGGGGATCGAGCAGTACTTC. Translation gives CASSQAGIEQYF. The chain links TRBV4-2 to TRBJ2-7; D perhaps matches TRBD2 (5 bases). Germline V gene data show CDR1 as LGHNA and CDR2 as YNFKEQ. Trimming pared 1 base from V and 6 bases from J, leaving 7 bases between. This CDR3 spans 12 amino acids.

The chain uses TRBV6-6 and TRBJ2-1, with a weak D call TRBD2 (6 bases). The CDR3 is 16 residues long. Germline loops: CDR1 MNHNY, CDR2 SVGAGI (reference sequence). The germline V and J ends were trimmed by 6 bases and 0 bases, with 15 bases remaining between them. CDR3 loop: CASSAAVAVSYNEQFF. CDR3 DNA: TGTGCCAGCAGCGCCGCGGTAGCGGTCTCCTACAATGAGCAGTTCTTC.

V gene TRBV28 combines with J gene TRBJ2-1; TRBD1 aligns across 11 bases. The CDR3 runs to 16 residues. The germline gives CDR1 MDHEN, CDR2 SYDVKM. The V segment lost 2 bases and the J segment 14 bases; nucleotides outside the gene matches: 14. The CDR3 nucleotides are TGTGCCAGCAGTTTACAGGCCGGGACAGGGGGATTTAGGGAGTTCTTC. This translates into CASSLQAGTGGFREFF.

The chain couples TRBV7-2 to TRBJ2-5; TRBD2 is a possible D gene (6 bases). Germline CDR1 SGHTA, CDR2 FQGNSA. Trimming pared 6 bases from V and 2 bases from J, leaving 10 bases between. The CDR3 has 13 amino acids. The CDR3 loop is CASRPSGQETQYF. Written as DNA, the CDR3 is TGTGCCAGCAGGCCGAGCGGGCAAGAGACCCAGTACTTC.

The V call is TRBV3-1 (or the pseudogene TRBV3-2), the J call TRBJ1-3; perhaps TRBD1 as D (5 bases). In germline, CDR1 is LGHDT, CDR2 YNNKEL (reference sequence). There are 14 residues in the CDR3. The ends were cut back, 6 bases at V and 3 bases at J, with 12 bases in the middle. The CDR3 nucleotides are TGTGCCAGCAGGGGGCGGTCAAGTGGAAACACCATATATTTT. Amino acid sequence: CASRGRSSGNTIYF.